The clone carrying this T cell receptor beta chain was detected only once. The data derive from a study of shared clonotypes between healthy human individuals. With V trimmed by 7 bases and J by 9 bases, 9 bases remained unmatched. Germline-derived CDR1 and CDR2 are SNHLY and FYNNEI. The CDR3 has 14 amino acids. Measured with immunoSEQ multiplex PCR; TCRdb has only the in-frame clones, and not every one. Here the sample spans millions of clones, roughly 94% being singletons. The specimen was naive CD4+ T cells sorted from blood. Sample subset: CD45RA+ positively selected. The chain employs TRBV2 and TRBJ1-6; 7 bases are a match to TRBD1. This sequence was found in a man between 18 and 35 years old in good health. CDR3 nucleotides: TGTGCCAGCACCAGGGAGGGGGCCGGTTCACCCCTCCACTTT. This codes for CASTREGAGSPLHF.